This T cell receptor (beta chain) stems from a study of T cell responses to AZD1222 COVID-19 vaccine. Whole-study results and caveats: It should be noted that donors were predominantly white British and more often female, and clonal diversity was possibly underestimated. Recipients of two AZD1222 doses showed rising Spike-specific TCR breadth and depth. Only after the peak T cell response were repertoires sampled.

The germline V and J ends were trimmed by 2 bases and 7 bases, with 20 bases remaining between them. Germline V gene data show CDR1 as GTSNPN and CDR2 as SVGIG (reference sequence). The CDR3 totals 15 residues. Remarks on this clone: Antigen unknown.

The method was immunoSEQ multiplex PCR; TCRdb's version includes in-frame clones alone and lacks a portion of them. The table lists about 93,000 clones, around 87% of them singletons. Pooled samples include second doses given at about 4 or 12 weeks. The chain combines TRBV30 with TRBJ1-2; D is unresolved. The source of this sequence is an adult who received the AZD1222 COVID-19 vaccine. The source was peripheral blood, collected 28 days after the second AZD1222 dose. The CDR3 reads CAWSLAAGGDGGYTF. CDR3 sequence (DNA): TGTGCCTGGAGTCTCGCGGCAGGAGGAGATGGTGGCTACACCTTC.